This T cell receptor (beta chain) was profiled in a study of T cell responses to AZD1222 COVID-19 vaccine. TCRdb keeps only in-frame clones here, not all; method: immunoSEQ multiplex PCR. The repertoire holds roughly 140,000 clones, with 85% to 95% as singletons. The germline V gene has CDR1 SGHAT and CDR2 FQNNGV. Unmatched junction bases numbered 6, after V lost 4 bases and J lost 4 bases. CDR3 length: 15 amino acids. The chain is built from TRBV11-2 and TRBJ1-1; TRBD1 matches 10 bases. This specimen consisted of peripheral blood, obtained on day 0 of AZD1222 vaccination. This clonotype was sampled from an adult in good health. The CDR3 loop reads CASSSTGTGVTEAFF. The CDR3, as DNA: TGTGCCAGCAGCTCAACCGGGACAGGGGTCACTGAAGCTTTCTTT.